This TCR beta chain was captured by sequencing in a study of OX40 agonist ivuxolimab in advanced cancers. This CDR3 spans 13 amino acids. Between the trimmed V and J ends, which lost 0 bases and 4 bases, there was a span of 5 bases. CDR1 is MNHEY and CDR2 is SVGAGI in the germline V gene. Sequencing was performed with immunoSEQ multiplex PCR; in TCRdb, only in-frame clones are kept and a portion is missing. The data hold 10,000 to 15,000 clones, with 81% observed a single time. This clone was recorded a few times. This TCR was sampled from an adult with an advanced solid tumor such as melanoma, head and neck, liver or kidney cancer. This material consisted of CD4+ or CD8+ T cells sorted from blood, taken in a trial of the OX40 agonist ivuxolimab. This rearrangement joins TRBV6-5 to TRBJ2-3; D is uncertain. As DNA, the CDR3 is TGTGCCAGCAGTTACTCGATGTCAGATACGCAGTATTTT. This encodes CASSYSMSDTQYF.